The clone carrying this T cell receptor (beta chain) was counted a single time. This entry is derived from a study of blood T cell repertoires in COVID-19. Participant-reported clinical history was the basis for cohort assignment. Method: immunoSEQ multiplex PCR; TCRdb's copy keeps in-frame clones and lacks some. The profile shows over 250,000 clones, around 84% of them singletons. Looked up from germline, CDR1 is SQVTM and CDR2 is ANQGSEA. The CDR3 length is 11 residues. Trimming shortened V by 6 bases and J by 6 bases, and 11 bases separated the two germline ends. Sequencing was carried out using PBMCs or T cells enriched from blood (not recorded which). The chain carries TRBV29-1 and TRBJ1-1; D gene ambiguous. The TCR was taken from a man in his thirties or forties with acute COVID-19. CDR3 region: CSVNTGAEAFF. The CDR3 nucleotides are TGCAGCGTCAACACCGGGGCTGAAGCTTTCTTT.